What follows describes a single T cell receptor beta chain. This sample was included in a study of cytomegalovirus exposure and HLA in healthy donors. Looked up from germline, CDR1 is LGHNT and CDR2 is FRNRAP. The CDR3 spans 13 residues. V was clipped by 4 bases and J by 6 bases, with 13 bases between them. A multiplex PCR was run with 60 Vbeta primers and 13 Jbeta primers. The repertoire was sequenced with immunoSEQ multiplex PCR; TCRdb's copy has only in-frame clones and lacks some. Altogether 150,000 or so clones are present, around two thirds being singletons, with the ten largest covering more than 9%.

The clonotype comes from a young man in good health and CMV-seropositive. The sample was PBMCs. V gene TRBV12-5 combines with J gene TRBJ2-7; no firm D call. CDR3 sequence: CASGSLKRPEQYF. Written as DNA, the CDR3 is TGTGCTAGTGGTTCTTTAAAGCGCCCCGAGCAGTACTTC.